Here is one T cell receptor (beta chain) with its context. Its cognate antigen is unknown. Profiling relied on immunoSEQ multiplex PCR, and the TCRdb table lists in-frame clones only, not all of them. The data hold 150,000 to 200,000 clones, with 75% to 90% observed a single time. Germline lookup yields CDR1 MDHEN and CDR2 SYDVKM. V was trimmed by 6 bases and J by 6 bases, leaving 14 bases between them. The CDR3 sequence is 14 residues long. This sample stems from a study of T cell responses to AZD1222 COVID-19 vaccine. Whole-study findings and limits: Females outnumbered males among donors, who were mostly white British; clonal diversity was possibly underestimated.

Material: peripheral blood, obtained on day 0 of AZD1222 vaccination. The chain is built from TRBV28 and TRBJ2-2; perhaps TRBD2 as D (5 bases). The TCR comes from an adult in good health. CDR3: CASRPPRTAGELFF. CDR3 nucleotides: TGTGCCAGCAGACCCCCCAGGACTGCCGGGGAGCTGTTTTTT.